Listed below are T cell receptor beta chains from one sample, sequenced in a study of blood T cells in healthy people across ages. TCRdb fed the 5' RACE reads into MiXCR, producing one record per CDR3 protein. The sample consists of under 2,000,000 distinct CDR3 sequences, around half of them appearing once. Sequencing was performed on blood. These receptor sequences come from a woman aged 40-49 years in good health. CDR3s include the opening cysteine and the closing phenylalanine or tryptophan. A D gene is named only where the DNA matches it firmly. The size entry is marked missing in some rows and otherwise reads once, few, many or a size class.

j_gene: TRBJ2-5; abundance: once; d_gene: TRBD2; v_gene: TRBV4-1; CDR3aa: CASSQVGRTSLKETQYF; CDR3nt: TGCGCCAGCAGCCAAGTAGGTAGGACTAGCCTTAAAGAGACCCAGTACTTC
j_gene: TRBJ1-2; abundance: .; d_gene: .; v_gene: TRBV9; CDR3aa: CAGSVGVGLGYTF; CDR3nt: TGTGCCGGCAGCGTAGGTGTCGGTCTGGGCTACACCTTC
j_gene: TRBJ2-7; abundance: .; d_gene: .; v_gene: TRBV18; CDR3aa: CASSPRGLFYEQYF; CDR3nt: TGTGCCAGCTCACCCAGGGGATTATTCTACGAGCAGTACTTC
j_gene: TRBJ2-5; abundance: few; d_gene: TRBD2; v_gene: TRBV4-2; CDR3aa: CASSPASGGFQETQYF; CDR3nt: TGTGCCAGCAGCCCCGCTAGCGGGGGTTTCCAAGAGACCCAGTACTTC
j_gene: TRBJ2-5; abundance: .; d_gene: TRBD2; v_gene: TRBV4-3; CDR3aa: CASSHGLAGGLGETQYF; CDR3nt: TGCGCCAGCAGCCACGGACTAGCGGGAGGTCTGGGAGAGACCCAGTACTTC
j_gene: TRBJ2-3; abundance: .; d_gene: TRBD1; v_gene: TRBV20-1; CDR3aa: CSGPGQGYPDTQYF; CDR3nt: TGCAGTGGCCCGGGACAGGGGTATCCAGATACGCAGTATTTT
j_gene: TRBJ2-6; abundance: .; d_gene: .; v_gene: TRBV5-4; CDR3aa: CASRPGTPSSNVLTF; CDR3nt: TGTGCCAGCAGACCCGGGACACCTTCCTCCAACGTCCTGACTTTC
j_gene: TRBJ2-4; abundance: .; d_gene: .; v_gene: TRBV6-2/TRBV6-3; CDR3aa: CASRDPQGLAKNIQYF; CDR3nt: TGTGCCAGCCGGGACCCCCAGGGGCTAGCCAAAAACATTCAGTACTTC
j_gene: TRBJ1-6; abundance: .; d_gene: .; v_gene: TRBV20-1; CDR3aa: CSAQSQGLNSPLHF; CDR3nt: TGCAGTGCCCAGTCACAGGGATTGAATTCACCCCTCCACTTT
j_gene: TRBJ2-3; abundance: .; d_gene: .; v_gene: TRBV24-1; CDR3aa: CATSTVTSSTDTQYF; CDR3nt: TGTGCCACCAGCACAGTGACCTCTAGCACAGATACGCAGTATTTT
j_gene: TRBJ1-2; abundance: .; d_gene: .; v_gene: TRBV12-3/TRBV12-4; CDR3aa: CASSLAGGPNYGYTF; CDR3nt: TGTGCCAGCAGTCTTGCGGGGGGGCCTAACTATGGCTACACCTTC
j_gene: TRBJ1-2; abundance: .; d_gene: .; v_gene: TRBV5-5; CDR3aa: CASSLVRSYGYTF; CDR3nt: TGTGCCAGCAGCTTGGTCAGGTCCTATGGCTACACCTTC
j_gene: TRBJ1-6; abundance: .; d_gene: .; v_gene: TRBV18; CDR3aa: CASSPPSGALHF; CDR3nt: TGTGCCAGCTCACCACCATCCGGGGCCCTCCACTTT
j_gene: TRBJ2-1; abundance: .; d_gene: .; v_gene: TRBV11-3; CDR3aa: CASSLAVACVNEQFF; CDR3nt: TGTGCCAGCAGCTTAGCAGTGGCTTGCGTCAATGAGCAGTTCTTC
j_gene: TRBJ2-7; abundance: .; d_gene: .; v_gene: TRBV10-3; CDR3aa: CATAYGGSGYEQYF; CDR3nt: TGTGCCACCGCCTACGGGGGTTCGGGGTACGAGCAGTACTTC
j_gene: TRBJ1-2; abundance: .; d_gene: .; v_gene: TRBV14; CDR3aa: CASSQEWGGRGYTF; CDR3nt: TGTGCCAGCAGCCAAGAGTGGGGGGGCCGCGGCTACACCTTC
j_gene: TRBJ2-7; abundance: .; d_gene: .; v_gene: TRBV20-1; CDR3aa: CSAFNYEQYF; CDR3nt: TGCAGTGCTTTCAACTACGAGCAGTACTTC
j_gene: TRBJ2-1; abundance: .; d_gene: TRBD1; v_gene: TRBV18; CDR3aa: CASSPTGGRLGEQFF; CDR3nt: TGTGCCAGCTCACCAACAGGGGGACGTTTGGGAGAGCAGTTCTTC
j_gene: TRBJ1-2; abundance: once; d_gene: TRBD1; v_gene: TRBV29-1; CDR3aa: CSVVGQGVRGYTF; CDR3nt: TGCAGCGTTGTCGGACAGGGGGTGAGGGGCTACACCTTC
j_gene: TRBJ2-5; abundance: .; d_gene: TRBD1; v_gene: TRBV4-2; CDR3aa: CASSQSANFGGQAETQYF; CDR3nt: TGTGCCAGCAGCCAATCCGCTAACTTCGGGGGACAGGCGGAGACCCAGTACTTC
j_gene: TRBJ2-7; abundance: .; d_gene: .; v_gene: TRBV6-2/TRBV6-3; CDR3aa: CASSYSGPRYEQYF; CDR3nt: TGTGCCAGCAGTTATTCAGGGCCACGGTACGAGCAGTACTTC
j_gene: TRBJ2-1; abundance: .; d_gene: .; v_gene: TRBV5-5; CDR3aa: CASSSQAQSSYNEQFF; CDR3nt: TGTGCCAGCAGCTCCCAGGCTCAGAGCTCCTACAATGAGCAGTTCTTC
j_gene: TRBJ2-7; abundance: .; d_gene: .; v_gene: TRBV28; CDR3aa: CASSGGHRTYEQYF; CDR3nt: TGTGCCAGCAGTGGCGGACACCGAACCTACGAGCAGTACTTC
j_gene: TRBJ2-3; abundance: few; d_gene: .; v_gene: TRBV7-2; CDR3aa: CASGPGTPQIGTQYF; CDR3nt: TGTGCCAGCGGCCCCGGGACTCCCCAAATCGGTACGCAGTATTTT
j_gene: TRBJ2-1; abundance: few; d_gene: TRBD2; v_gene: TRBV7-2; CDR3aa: CASIGIAGDYNEQFF; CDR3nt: TGTGCCAGCATCGGTATAGCGGGGGACTACAATGAGCAGTTCTTC
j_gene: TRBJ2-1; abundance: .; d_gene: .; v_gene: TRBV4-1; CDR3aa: CASSLSGPMLGNEQFF; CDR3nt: TGCGCCAGCAGCCTCTCAGGTCCGATGTTGGGGAATGAGCAGTTCTTC
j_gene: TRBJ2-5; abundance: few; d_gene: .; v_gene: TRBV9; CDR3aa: CASSVYRATPETQYF; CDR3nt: TGTGCCAGCAGCGTTTATAGGGCGACGCCCGAGACCCAGTACTTC
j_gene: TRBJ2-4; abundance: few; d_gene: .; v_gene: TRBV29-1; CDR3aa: CSVTEEAKNIQYF; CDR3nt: TGCAGCGTTACGGAAGAAGCCAAAAACATTCAGTACTTC
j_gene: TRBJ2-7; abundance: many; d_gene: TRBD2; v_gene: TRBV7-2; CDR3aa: CASSFWLAGGSYEQYF; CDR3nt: TGTGCCAGCAGCTTTTGGCTAGCGGGGGGTTCCTACGAGCAGTACTTC
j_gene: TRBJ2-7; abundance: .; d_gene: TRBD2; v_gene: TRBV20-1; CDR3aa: CSARDRPSGGLKATRYF; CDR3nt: TGCAGCGCTAGAGACCGCCCTAGCGGGGGCCTCAAGGCGACCCGGTACTTC
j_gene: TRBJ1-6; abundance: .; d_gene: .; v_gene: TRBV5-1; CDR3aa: CASSPASLSYNSPLHF; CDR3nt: TGCGCCAGCAGCCCCGCATCCCTCTCCTATAATTCACCCCTCCACTTT
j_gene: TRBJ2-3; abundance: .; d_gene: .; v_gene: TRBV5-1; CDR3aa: CASSSRDIRDTQYF; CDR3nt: TGCGCCAGCAGCTCCCGGGACATCAGAGATACGCAGTATTTT
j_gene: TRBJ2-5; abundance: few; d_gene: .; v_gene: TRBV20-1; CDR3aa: CSARDLIRAVETQYF; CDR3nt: TGCAGTGCTAGAGATTTAATCAGGGCCGTAGAGACCCAGTACTTC
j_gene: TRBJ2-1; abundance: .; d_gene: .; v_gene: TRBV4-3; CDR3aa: CASGQARDHSYNEQFF; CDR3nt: TGCGCCAGCGGCCAAGCCCGGGACCATTCCTACAATGAGCAGTTCTTC
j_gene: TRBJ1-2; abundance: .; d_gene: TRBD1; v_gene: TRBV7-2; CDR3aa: CASSHGTGIPNYGYTF; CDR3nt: TGTGCCAGCAGCCACGGGACAGGGATACCAAACTATGGCTACACCTTC
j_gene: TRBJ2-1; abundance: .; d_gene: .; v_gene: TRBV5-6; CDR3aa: CASSSGTAAMFF; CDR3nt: TGTGCCAGCAGCTCCGGGACTGCTGCAATGTTCTTC